The table lists the clone carrying this TCR beta chain with many counts. Its antigen is not identified. The authors prepared the TCRbeta library with unique molecular identifiers. TCRdb used MiXCR to reprocess the PCR reads, holding one entry per CDR3 protein. The sample has some 300,000 distinct CDR3 sequences, around 7.3% seen once. The sample is drawn from a study of T-cell reconstitution after alpha-beta-depleted transplantation in children. General study points: Most T-cell counts and diversity one year after the transplant came from T cells that were newly produced. Surviving thymic progenitors and recipient T cells were the source of high TCRbeta diversity at day 60 in some patients. The origin of alpha-beta T cells about two months after transplant was reportedly several hundred expanded graft clones.

This CDR3 has 15 amino acids. The V end was cut by 6 bases, the J end by 2 bases, with 18 bases between. Germline-derived CDR1 and CDR2 are DFQATT and SNEGSKA (reference sequence). J is TRBJ2-3 and V is TRBV20-1; unclear D gene. This clonotype was obtained from a female patient aged 2 to 10 who had a stem cell transplant for Fanconi anemia, so the T cells may come from the graft donor. The starting material was peripheral blood, obtained 360 days after TCRalphabeta/CD19-depleted stem cell transplant. The CDR3 sequence is CSAPRSAAATDTQYF. The CDR3 DNA sequence: TGCAGTGCCCCTAGGTCGGCGGCGGCCACAGATACGCAGTATTTT.